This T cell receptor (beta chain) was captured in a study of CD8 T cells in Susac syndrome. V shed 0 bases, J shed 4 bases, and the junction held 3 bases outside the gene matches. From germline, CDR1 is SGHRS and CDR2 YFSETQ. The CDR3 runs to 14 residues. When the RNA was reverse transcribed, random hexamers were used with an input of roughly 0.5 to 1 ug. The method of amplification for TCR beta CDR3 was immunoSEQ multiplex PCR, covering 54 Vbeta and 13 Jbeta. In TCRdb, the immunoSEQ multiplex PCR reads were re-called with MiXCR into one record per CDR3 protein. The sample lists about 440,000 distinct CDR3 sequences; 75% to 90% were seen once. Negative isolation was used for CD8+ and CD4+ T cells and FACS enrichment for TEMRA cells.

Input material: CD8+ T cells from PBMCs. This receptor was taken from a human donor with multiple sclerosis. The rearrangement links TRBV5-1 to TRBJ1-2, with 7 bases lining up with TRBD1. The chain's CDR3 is CASSLGDSSYGYTF. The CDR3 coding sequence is TGCGCCAGCAGCTTGGGGGACAGTAGCTATGGCTACACCTTC.